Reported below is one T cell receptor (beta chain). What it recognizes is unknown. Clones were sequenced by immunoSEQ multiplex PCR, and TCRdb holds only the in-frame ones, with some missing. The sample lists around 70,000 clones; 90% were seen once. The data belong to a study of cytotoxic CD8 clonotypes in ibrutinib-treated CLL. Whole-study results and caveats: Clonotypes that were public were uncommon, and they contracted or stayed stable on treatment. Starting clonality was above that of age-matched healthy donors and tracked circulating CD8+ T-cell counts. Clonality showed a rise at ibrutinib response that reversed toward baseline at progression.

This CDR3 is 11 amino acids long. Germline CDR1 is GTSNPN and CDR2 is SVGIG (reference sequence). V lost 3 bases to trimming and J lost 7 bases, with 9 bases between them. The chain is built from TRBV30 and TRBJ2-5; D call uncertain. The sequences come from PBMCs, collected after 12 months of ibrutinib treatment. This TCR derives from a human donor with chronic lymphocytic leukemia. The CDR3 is CAWSDARTQYF. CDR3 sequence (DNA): TGTGCCTGGAGCGACGCTAGGACCCAGTACTTC.